These T cell receptor beta chains were read from a single sample in a study of cytomegalovirus exposure and HLA in healthy donors. TCRdb's table, derived via immunoSEQ multiplex PCR, lists solely in-frame clones and lacks some. Of over 130,000 clones listed, around 78% were seen once; the top ten hold less than 7.5%. The sequenced material came from PBMCs. Every receptor here comes from a middle-aged woman in good health and CMV-seropositive. Each CDR3 is given with its conserved first and last residue. The D gene is left open where the match is weak. Only part of the rows carry a size: once, few, many, or a class if the clone is expanded.

once	TRBV6-1	NA	TRBJ1-1	CASTLGRVNTEAFF	TGTGCCAGCACCCTCGGGCGGGTGAACACTGAAGCTTTCTTT
NA	TRBV28	NA	TRBJ2-1	CASSRGDKTNEQFF	TGTGCCAGCAGTCGGGGGGACAAAACCAATGAGCAGTTCTTC
NA	TRBV5-5	NA	TRBJ2-1	CASFRESYNEQFF	TGTGCCAGCTTTCGGGAGAGCTACAATGAGCAGTTCTTC
NA	TRBV7-8	TRBD2	TRBJ2-7	CASSLVWSSGGDEQYF	TGTGCCAGCAGCTTAGTTTGGTCGAGCGGGGGGGACGAGCAGTACTTC
NA	TRBV7-2	NA	TRBJ2-5	CASSLAGTRGETQYF	TGTGCCAGCAGCTTAGCGGGGACAAGAGGGGAGACCCAGTACTTC
NA	TRBV18	TRBD1	TRBJ1-1	CASSDRTGGNTEAFF	TGTGCCAGCTCAGACCGGACAGGGGGGAACACTGAAGCTTTCTTT
NA	TRBV6-1	NA	TRBJ1-2	CASSEGSRGYGYTF	TGTGCCAGCAGTGAGGGCAGTAGGGGGTATGGCTACACCTTC
NA	TRBV29-1	NA	TRBJ2-2	CSGTSAGELFF	TGCAGCGGAACTAGTGCCGGGGAGCTGTTTTTT
NA	TRBV18	TRBD2	TRBJ2-2	CASSPRISSGRGELFF	TGTGCCAGCTCACCACGGATATCCAGCGGGAGAGGGGAGCTGTTTTTT
NA	TRBV5-1	TRBD1	TRBJ2-5	CASSTVTGSGETQYF	TGCGCCAGCAGCACGGTGACAGGGTCTGGGGAGACCCAGTACTTC
NA	TRBV4-1	NA	TRBJ1-1	CASSQESRENTEAFF	TGCGCCAGCAGCCAAGAGAGCAGGGAAAACACTGAAGCTTTCTTT
NA	TRBV7-8	TRBD2	TRBJ2-7	CASSSRRLAGYEQYF	TGTGCCAGCAGCTCCCGAAGACTAGCGGGATACGAGCAGTACTTC
NA	TRBV7-9	NA	TRBJ1-4	CASSIRTAFPATNEKLFF	TGTGCCAGCAGCATTAGGACAGCCTTTCCGGCAACTAATGAAAAACTGTTTTTT
NA	TRBV7-9	NA	TRBJ2-7	CSSSPVYEQYF	TGTTCCAGCAGCCCGGTATACGAGCAGTACTTC
few	TRBV25-1	TRBD1	TRBJ2-1	CASRRSGTGPYNEQFF	TGTGCCAGCAGACGATCCGGGACAGGGCCTTACAATGAGCAGTTCTTC
NA	TRBV27	TRBD2	TRBJ2-5	CASSSPGAGEETQYF	TGTGCCAGCAGTTCCCCCGGTGCGGGGGAAGAGACCCAGTACTTC
NA	TRBV9	TRBD1	TRBJ2-7	CASSPQGQGVYEQYF	TGTGCCAGCAGCCCTCAGGGACAGGGTGTATACGAGCAGTACTTC
NA	TRBV5-1	NA	TRBJ1-1	CASSAGYGTEAFF	TGCGCCAGCAGCGCCGGGTACGGCACTGAAGCTTTCTTT
once	TRBV10-3	TRBD2	TRBJ2-1	CAITTPGLAGGNEQFF	TGTGCCATCACCACCCCCGGACTAGCGGGTGGCAATGAGCAGTTCTTC
NA	TRBV19	TRBD2	TRBJ2-7	CASTRTSGSGVYEQYF	TGTGCCAGTACTAGGACTAGCGGGAGTGGGGTCTACGAGCAGTACTTC
NA	TRBV12-5	TRBD2	TRBJ2-7	CASGLTSGRGSYEQYF	TGTGCTAGTGGTTTGACTAGCGGGAGGGGGTCCTACGAGCAGTACTTC
once	TRBV10-3	NA	TRBJ1-3	CAISGPGTRGNTIYF	TGTGCCATCAGCGGACCCGGGACAAGAGGAAACACCATATATTTT
NA	TRBV18	NA	TRBJ2-3	CASSPWPTDTQYF	TGTGCCAGCTCACCATGGCCAACAGATACGCAGTATTTT
NA	TRBV6-1	TRBD1	TRBJ1-5	CASSTAGTGNQPQHF	TGTGCCAGCAGTACAGCCGGGACAGGGAATCAGCCCCAGCATTTT
NA	TRBV19	NA	TRBJ1-1	CASSPLGRNTEAFF	TGTGCCAGTAGCCCCCTCGGGAGGAACACTGAAGCTTTCTTT
NA	TRBV18	NA	TRBJ1-1	CASSPPTASEAFF	TGTGCCAGCTCACCACCCACCGCGTCTGAAGCTTTCTTT
NA	TRBV4-2	NA	TRBJ2-1	CASSQVEGSQHNEQFF	TGTGCCAGCAGCCAAGTGGAAGGGAGTCAACACAATGAGCAGTTCTTC